This entry is about one TCR beta chain. Its antigen is as yet unknown. The same CDR3 also results from other DNA sequences found in this sample. Here immunoSEQ multiplex PCR was the method, and the copy in TCRdb shows in-frame clones only, minus some. The sample has hundreds of thousands of clones, roughly nine tenths seen once; the top ten hold about 1.5%. This entry belongs to a study of Ad26.COV2.S vaccination and SARS-CoV-2 variants. Whole-study context: Enrolled in COV1001, the donor was in the Ad26.COV2.S trial arm, which received the vaccine.

Trimming took 3 bases from V and 3 from J, leaving 9 bases between them. Germline V lookup: CDR1 GTSNPN, CDR2 SVGIG (reference sequence). This CDR3 is 13 amino acids long. Treatment of the sample: roughly 18 received Ad26.COV2.S at low or high dose, single or two shots; several received placebo; per-sample allocation not given. Specimens were obtained on day 63 following the first vaccine or placebo injection. An Ad26 vector was used to express Wuhan-strain SARS-CoV-2 spike as the vaccine. Findings and caveats of the study: Breadth of non-spike TCRs did not differ between vaccinees and placebo recipients. TCR breadth and depth analyses may have underestimated total T cell responses.

This chain links TRBV30 with TRBJ1-5, with a possible D match to TRBD1 (6 bases). The source is a person aged 18-60 years who received the Ad26.COV2.S COVID-19 vaccine or a placebo. Sequenced here: peripheral blood, sampled in a trial of Ad26.COV2.S vaccine versus placebo. DNA of the CDR3: TGTGCCTGGAGCCGACAGGACAATCAGCCCCAGCATTTT. As protein: CAWSRQDNQPQHF.